The T cell receptor (beta chain) described here comes from a study of human T cells and chemical hapten exposure. Study-level findings and limits: There were significantly more large CDR3 similarity clusters among expanded TCRs than among controls.

TCRdb processed the RACE reads anew with MiXCR; each CDR3 protein has one entry. Among some 400,000 distinct CDR3 sequences listed, 5.1% were seen once. Time point described: pre-sensitization, week 0. Treatment denoted: therapeutic diphenylcyclopropenone sensitization with weekly scalp DPC. The study enrolled 18 to 70-year-old alopecia patients suitable for DPC. Only one count was recorded for this clonotype. Antigen specificity is unknown. The germline V gene has CDR1 LGHNA and CDR2 YNFKEQ. CDR3 length: 13 amino acids. Trimming cost V 1 base and J 9 bases; bases outside gene matches: 3. The input for sequencing was whole blood, taken in connection with sensitization to the hapten diphenylcyclopropenone (DPC). The origin of this receptor is a woman between 45 and 60 years old with alopecia areata. Some clones in this sample may be carry-over from other donors' samples. The genes are TRBV4-2 and TRBJ2-1; 7 bases line up with TRBD2. This CDR3 reads CASSQGGEGEQFF. CDR3 bases: TGTGCCAGCAGCCAAGGGGGGGAGGGTGAGCAGTTCTTC.